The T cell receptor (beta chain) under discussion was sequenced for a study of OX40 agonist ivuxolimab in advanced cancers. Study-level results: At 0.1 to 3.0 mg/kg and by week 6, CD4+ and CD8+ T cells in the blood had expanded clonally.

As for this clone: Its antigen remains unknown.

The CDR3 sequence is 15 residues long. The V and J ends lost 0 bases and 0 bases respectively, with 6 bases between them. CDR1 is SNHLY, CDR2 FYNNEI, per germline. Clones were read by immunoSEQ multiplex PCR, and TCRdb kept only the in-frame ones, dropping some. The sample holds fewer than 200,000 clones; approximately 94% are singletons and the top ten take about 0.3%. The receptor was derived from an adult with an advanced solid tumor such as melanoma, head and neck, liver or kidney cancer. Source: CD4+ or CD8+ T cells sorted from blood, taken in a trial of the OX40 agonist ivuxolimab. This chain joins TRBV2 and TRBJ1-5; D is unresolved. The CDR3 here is CASSEARPSNQPQHF. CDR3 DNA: TGTGCCAGCAGTGAAGCAAGGCCTAGCAATCAGCCCCAGCATTTT. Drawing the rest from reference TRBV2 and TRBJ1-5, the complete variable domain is EPEVTQTPSHQVTQMGQEVILRCVPISNHLYFYWYRQILGQKVEFLVSFYNNEISEKSEIFDDQFSVERPDGSNFTLKIRSTKLEDSAMYFCASSEARPSNQPQHFGDGTRLSIL.